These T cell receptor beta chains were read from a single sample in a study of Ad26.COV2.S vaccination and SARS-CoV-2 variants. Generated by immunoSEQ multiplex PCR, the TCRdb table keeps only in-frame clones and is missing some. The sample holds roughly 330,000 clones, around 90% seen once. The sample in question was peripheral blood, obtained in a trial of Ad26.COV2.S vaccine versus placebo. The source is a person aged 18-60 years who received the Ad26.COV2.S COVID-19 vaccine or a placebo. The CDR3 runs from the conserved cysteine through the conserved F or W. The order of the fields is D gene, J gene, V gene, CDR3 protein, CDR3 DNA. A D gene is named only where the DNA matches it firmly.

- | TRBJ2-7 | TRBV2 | CASSENHGYEQYF | TGTGCCAGCAGTGAAAACCATGGCTACGAGCAGTACTTC
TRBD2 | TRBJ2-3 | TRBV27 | CASSFGTSGSGTDTQYF | TGTGCCAGCAGTTTCGGGACTAGCGGGAGTGGAACAGATACGCAGTATTTT
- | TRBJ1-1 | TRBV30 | CAWFVNTEAFF | TGTGCCTGGTTCGTGAACACTGAAGCTTTCTTT
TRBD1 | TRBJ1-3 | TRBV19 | CASSDPRTGAGNTIYF | TGTGCCAGTAGTGACCCTCGGACAGGGGCGGGAAACACCATATATTTT
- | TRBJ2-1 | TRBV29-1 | CSGATTYNEQFF | TGCAGCGGGGCCACAACCTACAATGAGCAGTTCTTC
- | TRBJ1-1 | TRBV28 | CASSPPGGGTEAFF | TGTGCCAGCAGTCCTCCTGGGGGGGGAACTGAAGCTTTCTTT
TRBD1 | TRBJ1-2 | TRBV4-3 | CASSQGTGNYGYTF | TGCGCCAGCAGCCAAGGGACAGGCAACTATGGCTACACCTTC
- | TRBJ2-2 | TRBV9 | CASSTLSGGELFF | TGTGCCAGCAGCACCTTATCCGGCGGGGAGCTGTTTTTT
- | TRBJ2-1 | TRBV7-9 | CASSSYLANEQFF | TGTGCCAGCAGCTCTTATTTAGCAAATGAGCAGTTCTTC
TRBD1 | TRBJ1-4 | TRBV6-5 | CASSPRDRVLVLFF | TGTGCCAGCAGTCCCCGGGACAGGGTTTTAGTGCTGTTTTTT